Presented here are 4 T cell receptor beta chains from one specimen sequenced in a study of shared clonotypes between healthy human individuals. Some clones are missing from TCRdb's copy, which holds only in-frame ones; the method was immunoSEQ multiplex PCR. The sample lists some 200,000 clones; around 93% were seen once. Specimen: naive CD4+ T cells sorted from blood. As for subset: CD45RA+ positively selected. Receptors were obtained from a woman aged 25 to 45 in good health.

The chain combines TRBV27 with TRBJ2-7, with D perhaps TRBD1 (6 bases). Trimming removed 8 bases from V and 4 bases from J, with 24 bases in between. The CDR3 is 16 residues long. Germline V gene data show CDR1 as MNHEY and CDR2 as SMNVEV (reference sequence). CDR3 sequence: CASWPQGIGSAYEQYF. CDR3 in DNA: TGTGCCAGCTGGCCCCAGGGGATTGGCAGCGCTTACGAGCAGTACTTC.

The rearrangement links TRBV28 to TRBJ2-7; the match to TRBD1 covers 7 bases. This CDR3 region has 16 residues. The J segment lost 7 bases and the V segment lost 3 bases, leaving 15 bases of the junction unmatched. Looked up from germline, CDR1 is MDHEN and CDR2 is SYDVKM. The CDR3 region is CASSFGTASSYEEQYF. CDR3 coding DNA: TGTGCCAGCAGTTTTGGGACAGCGAGTTCCTACGAAGAGCAGTACTTC.

This chain uses TRBV5-1 with TRBJ2-7; D might be TRBD1 (5 bases). There are 12 residues in the CDR3. Germline CDR1 reads SGHRS; CDR2 reads YFSETQ. Trimming pared 4 bases from V and 6 bases from J, leaving 11 bases between. The CDR3 nucleotides are TGCGCCAGCAGCACAGACAGCGTCGAGCAGTACTTC. Its translation is CASSTDSVEQYF.

The CDR3 bases are TGTGCCAGCAGCCAACGCCCTAGCGGGAGCTATGAGCAGTTCTTC. It translates to CASSQRPSGSYEQFF. The chain uses TRBV14 and TRBJ2-1; 10 positions agree with TRBD2. This CDR3 is built from 15 residues. Germline assignment: CDR1 SGHDN and CDR2 FVKESK. With 2 bases clipped from V and 8 bases from J, the junction kept 6 bases outside the gene matches.